This passage covers 12 T cell receptor beta chains from one sample sequenced in a study of naive and memory T cell subsets. The library had UMIs added by 3' ligation of an oligonucleotide to TCR cDNA. The SP2 primer and nested alpha and beta constant region primers amplified ligated cDNA in four rounds. TCRdb itself ran the 5' RACE reads through MiXCR, one entry per CDR3 protein. The sample shows tens of thousands of distinct CDR3 sequences, 4.7% of them seen only once. The receptors come from a female donor in good health.

The chain links TRBV20-1 to TRBJ2-7; 9 nucleotides match TRBD2. This CDR3 is 18 amino acids long. The J segment lost 0 bases and the V segment lost 0 bases, leaving 12 bases of the junction unmatched. CDR1 and CDR2 from the germline V gene are DFQATT and SNEGSKA (reference sequence). CDR3: CSARDWISSGASSYEQYF. The CDR3 region has the DNA TGCAGTGCTAGAGATTGGATTTCTAGCGGGGCGAGCTCCTACGAGCAGTACTTC.

The chain links TRBV29-1 to TRBJ1-3, with D hard to call. The CDR3 contains 13 residues. Trimming shortened V by 7 bases and J by 2 bases, and 12 bases separated the two germline ends. Germline values: CDR1 SQVTM, CDR2 ANQGSEA. CDR3 sequence: CSASLMAGNTIYF. CDR3 coding DNA: TGCAGCGCGAGTTTGATGGCTGGAAACACCATATATTTT.

At least ten counts were recorded for this clonotype. The chain links TRBV5-5 to TRBJ2-5; D unclear. Trimming took off 1 base at V and 1 base at J, with 8 bases between the two ends. The CDR3 has 14 amino acids. From germline, CDR1 is SGHKS and CDR2 YYEKEE (reference sequence). The CDR3 protein is CASSLSTSQETQYF. Written as DNA, the CDR3 is TGTGCCAGCAGCTTGAGTACCAGCCAAGAGACCCAGTACTTC.

This clonotype appeared many times. This sequence joins TRBV7-2 and TRBJ2-7; 8 nucleotides align to TRBD1. From germline, CDR1 is SGHTA and CDR2 FQGNSA. V trimming: 1 base; J trimming: 3 bases; junction bases outside the gene matches: 8. The CDR3 covers 16 residues. The CDR3 coding sequence is TGTGCCAGCAGCTTAGAATTCAGCACAGGGGGCTACGAGCAGTACTTC. Translated, it gives CASSLEFSTGGYEQYF.

The table lists this clonotype with many counts. V is TRBV27 and J is TRBJ2-7; D possibly uses TRBD1 or TRBD2 (5 bases each). Trimming shortened V by 8 bases and J by 1 base, and 18 bases separated the two germline ends. From germline, CDR1 is MNHEY and CDR2 SMNVEV (reference sequence). CDR3 length: 15 residues. In nucleotides, the CDR3 is TGTGCCAGCCGTGGGGCCGGGGACCCATCCTACGAGCAGTACTTC. Its translation: CASRGAGDPSYEQYF.

This clonotype was recorded many times. The chain recombines TRBV28 with TRBJ2-3, with D possibly matching TRBD2 (5 bases). CDR1 MDHEN and CDR2 SYDVKM come from the germline V gene. The CDR3 spans 16 residues. V dropped 3 bases and J dropped 3 bases, with 16 bases sitting between them. The CDR3 DNA follows: TGTGCCAGCAGTTTTAATCTTCTAGCTCGTACAGATACGCAGTATTTT. Translating gives CASSFNLLARTDTQYF.

In regard to this clonotype: One end of the junction fails to match germline, which may point to a read error. The V and J genes are TRBV7-2 and TRBJ1-2; D is perhaps TRBD1 (6 bases). Germline V gene data show CDR1 as SGHTA and CDR2 as FQGNSA. The CDR3 has 13 residues. DNA for the CDR3: TGTGCCAGCAGCTACAGGGCTAACTATGGCGACACCTTC. It codes for CASSYRANYGDTF. Together with reference TRBV7-2 and TRBJ1-2, the CDR3 gives the full variable domain: GAGVSQSPSNKVTEKGKDVELRCDPISGHTALYWYRQSLGQGLEFLIYFQGNSAPDKSGLPSDRFSAERTGGSVSTLTIQRTQQEDSAVYLCASSYRANYGDTFGSGTRLTVV.

This clonotype appeared many times. The chain is built from TRBV19 and TRBJ2-5; 7 bases are a match to TRBD1. The germline V gene encodes CDR1 LNHDA and CDR2 SQIVND (reference sequence). The CDR3 spans 15 residues. V was pared by 6 bases and J by 4 bases, with 11 bases of the junction left unmatched. CDR3 DNA sequence: TGTGCCAGTAGAATGGGACAGAACCAACGAGAGACCCAGTACTTC. Its protein product is CASRMGQNQRETQYF.

The sample holds a few counts of this clonotype. CDR3 amino acids: CASSLDGRAGVDEQFF. The CDR3 nucleotides read TGTGCCAGCTCACTCGACGGTCGAGCGGGAGTAGATGAGCAGTTCTTC. The chain has TRBV18 and TRBJ2-1; 8 nucleotides line up with TRBD2. The CDR3 is made up of 16 amino acids. Per germline, CDR1 KGHSH and CDR2 LQKENI. Unmatched junction bases numbered 13, after V lost 4 bases and J lost 8 bases. Full variable domain (rest looked up from reference TRBV18 and TRBJ2-1): NAGVMQNPRHLVRRRGQEARLRCSPMKGHSHVYWYRQLPEEGLKFMVYLQKENIIDESGMPKERFSAEFPKEGPSILRIQQVVRGDSAAYFCASSLDGRAGVDEQFFGPGTRLTVL.

This clonotype was counted at least ten times. This chain connects TRBV28 to TRBJ2-3; TRBD2 matches at 8 bases. Per germline, CDR1 MDHEN and CDR2 SYDVKM. This CDR3 spans 15 amino acids. V gave up 4 bases and J gave up 0 bases; unmatched junction bases: 3. The CDR3, as DNA: TGTGCCAGCAGTTGGCAGCGGGGGAGCACAGATACGCAGTATTTT. This encodes CASSWQRGSTDTQYF.

This clonotype has ten or more counts. The genes are TRBV6-5 and TRBJ2-1, with D maybe TRBD2 (6 bases). V shed 6 bases and J shed 7 bases, with 19 bases lying between them. Germline V gene lookup returns CDR1 MNHEY and CDR2 SVGAGI. The CDR3 sequence is 15 residues long. The CDR3 DNA follows: TGTGCCAGCAGCTACAGGTCCCAGGCGGGGAATGAGCAGTTCTTC. It specifies CASSYRSQAGNEQFF.

This clonotype showed up many times. The chain has TRBV12-3 or TRBV12-4 and TRBJ1-1; tentatively, D is TRBD1 (6 bases). V lost 6 bases and J lost 3, with 14 bases in between. The CDR3 is 14 residues long. Here the CDR3 reads CASSERGGDTEAFF. The CDR3 DNA sequence: TGTGCCAGCAGCGAAAGAGGGGGAGACACTGAAGCTTTCTTT.